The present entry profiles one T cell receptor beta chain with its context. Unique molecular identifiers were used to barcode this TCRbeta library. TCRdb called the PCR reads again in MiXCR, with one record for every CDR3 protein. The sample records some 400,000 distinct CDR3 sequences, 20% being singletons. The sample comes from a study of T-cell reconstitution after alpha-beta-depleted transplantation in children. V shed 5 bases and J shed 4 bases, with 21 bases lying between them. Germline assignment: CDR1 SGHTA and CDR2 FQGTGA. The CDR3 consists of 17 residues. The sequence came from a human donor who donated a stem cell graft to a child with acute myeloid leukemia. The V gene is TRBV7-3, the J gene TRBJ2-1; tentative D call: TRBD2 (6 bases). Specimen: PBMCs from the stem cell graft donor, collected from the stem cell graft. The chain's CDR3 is CASSPISLGGLYNEQFF. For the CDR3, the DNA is TGTGCCAGCAGCCCCATAAGCCTTGGAGGGCTATACAATGAGCAGTTCTTC.